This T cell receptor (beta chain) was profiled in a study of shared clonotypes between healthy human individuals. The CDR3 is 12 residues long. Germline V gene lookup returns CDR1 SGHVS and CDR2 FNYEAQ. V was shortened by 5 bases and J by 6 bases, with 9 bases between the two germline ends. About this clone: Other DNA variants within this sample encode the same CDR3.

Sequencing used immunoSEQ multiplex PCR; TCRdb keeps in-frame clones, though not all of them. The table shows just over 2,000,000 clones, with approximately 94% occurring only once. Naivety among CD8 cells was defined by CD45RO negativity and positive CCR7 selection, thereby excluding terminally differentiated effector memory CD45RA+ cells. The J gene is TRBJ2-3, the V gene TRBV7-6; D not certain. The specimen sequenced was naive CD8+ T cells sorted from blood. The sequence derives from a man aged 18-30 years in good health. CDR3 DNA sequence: TGTGCCAGCAGCCTGCTCGGGGATACGCAGTATTTT. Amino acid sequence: CASSLLGDTQYF. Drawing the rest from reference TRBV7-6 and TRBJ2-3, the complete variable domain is GAGVSQSPRYKVTKRGQDVALRCDPISGHVSLYWYRQALGQGPEFLTYFNYEAQQDKSGLPNDRFSAERPEGSISTLTIQRTEQRDSAMYRCASSLLGDTQYFGPGTRLTVL.